The 24 T cell receptor beta chains in this list originate from one sample, sequenced in a study of blood T cell repertoires in COVID-19. Sequencing used immunoSEQ multiplex PCR; TCRdb keeps in-frame clones, though not all of them. This table has some 100,000 clones, roughly 79% appearing once. The sample comprised peripheral blood. These receptors all stem from a man between 65 and 85 years old with active or convalescent COVID-19.

This chain joins TRBV7-8 and TRBJ2-1; D call uncertain. The CDR3 has 14 residues. CDR1 and CDR2 from the germline V gene are SGHVS and FQNEAQ. Trimming stripped 1 base from V and 5 bases from J, with 9 bases between. CDR3 in amino acids: CASSLDFGHNEQFF. In DNA, the CDR3 is TGTGCCAGCAGCTTAGACTTTGGGCACAATGAGCAGTTCTTC.

This clone came up a few times. This chain connects TRBV13 to TRBJ1-1, with D unresolved. V dropped 2 bases and J dropped 3 bases, with 10 bases sitting between them. This CDR3 is built from 14 residues. Germline CDR1 reads PRHDT; CDR2 reads FYEKMQ (reference sequence). CDR3 sequence: CASSLTGVDTEAFF. CDR3 sequence (DNA): TGTGCCAGCAGCTTAACCGGAGTCGACACTGAAGCTTTCTTT.

The V call is TRBV7-3, the J call TRBJ2-2; 9 bases are shared with TRBD2. In germline, CDR1 is SGHTA, CDR2 FQGTGA. V shed 5 bases and J 2 bases; nucleotides not matched to a gene: 6. The CDR3 extends over 16 amino acids. CDR3 amino acids: CASSPGGTSNTGELFF. CDR3 coding DNA: TGTGCCAGCAGCCCCGGGGGGACTAGCAACACCGGGGAGCTGTTTTTT.

The rearrangement uses TRBV7-9 and TRBJ1-1; D is unresolved. Germline CDR1 reads SEHNR; CDR2 reads FQNEAQ (reference sequence). The CDR3 runs 13 residues. V was pared by 3 bases and J by 1 base, with 6 bases between. CDR3 in amino acids: CASSFPRNTEAFF. For the CDR3, the DNA is TGTGCCAGCAGCTTTCCCAGGAACACTGAAGCTTTCTTT.

The chain employs TRBV5-6 and TRBJ2-7; 9 bases are shared with TRBD1. The germline V gene has CDR1 SGHDT and CDR2 YYEEEE. J gave up 5 bases and V 4 bases, and 7 bases lay outside the gene matches. CDR3 length: 14 amino acids. The DNA for the CDR3 is TGTGCCAGCAGCAATACAGGGGGCCCAAACGAGCAGTACTTC. This encodes CASSNTGGPNEQYF.

This clone was observed once. V usage is TRBV7-9 and J usage is TRBJ1-2, with D hard to call. Between the trimmed V and J ends, which lost 4 bases and 4 bases, there was a span of 10 bases. From germline, CDR1 is SEHNR and CDR2 FQNEAQ (reference sequence). This CDR3 spans 13 amino acids. The CDR3 DNA is TGTGCCAGCAGCTCCAACAGTGCCTATGGCTACACCTTC. Translated, it gives CASSSNSAYGYTF.

J is TRBJ2-1 and V is TRBV24-1, with 9 bases that match TRBD2. The germline gives CDR1 KGHDR, CDR2 SFDVKD. The CDR3 has 15 residues. The ends lost 3 bases at V and 8 bases at J; junction bases unmatched: 7. CDR3: CATSDRGGAGYEQFF. The CDR3 region has the DNA TGTGCCACCAGTGATCGCGGGGGGGCCGGTTATGAGCAGTTCTTC.

This chain uses TRBV29-1 with TRBJ2-1; 9 bases map to TRBD1. The germline V gene encodes CDR1 SQVTM and CDR2 ANQGSEA. There are 14 residues in the CDR3. V shed 7 bases, J shed 4 bases, and the junction held 8 bases outside the gene matches. The CDR3 protein is CSATRGTGYNEQFF. The CDR3 bases are TGCAGCGCCACGCGGGGGACAGGGTACAATGAGCAGTTCTTC.

About this clone itself: This may come from a read error, since a much larger clone is one base off. This sample also contains other DNA sequences that code for the same CDR3. The J gene is TRBJ1-5, the V gene TRBV18, with D possibly matching TRBD1 (5 bases). Germline V gene lookup returns CDR1 KGHSH and CDR2 LQKENI. Trimming left V 3 bases short and J 6 bases short, with 15 bases between. The CDR3 has 15 residues. CDR3 in amino acids: CASSPDAGRGQPQHF. Here the CDR3 DNA reads TGTGCCAGCTCACCCGACGCGGGAAGGGGTCAGCCCCAGCATTTT. The full variable domain, rest sourced from reference TRBV18 and TRBJ1-5, is NAGVMQNPRHLVRRRGQEARLRCSPMKGHSHVYWYRQLPEEGLKFMVYLQKENIIDESGMPKERFSAEFPKEGPSILRIQQVVRGDSAAYFCASSPDAGRGQPQHFGDGTRLSIL.

J is TRBJ2-5 and V is TRBV14; no clear D gene. The CDR3 is made up of 13 amino acids. V was trimmed by 3 bases and J by 4 bases, leaving 9 bases between them. Per the germline V gene, CDR1 is SGHDN and CDR2 is FVKESK. CDR3 sequence (DNA): TGTGCCAGCAGCCAGTGGCCCTCAGAGACCCAGTACTTC. This translates into CASSQWPSETQYF.

This chain uses TRBV27 with TRBJ2-1; 8 bases line up with TRBD1. The CDR3 is 13 residues long. J was trimmed by 3 bases and V by 10 bases; bases with no gene match: 5. The germline V gene encodes CDR1 MNHEY and CDR2 SMNVEV (reference sequence). The CDR3, as DNA: TGTGCCACCCGGGACAGGTTCTACAATGAGCAGTTCTTC. Its protein is CATRDRFYNEQFF.

This clone was seen once. The chain recombines TRBV7-5 with TRBJ1-6; the table names TRBD1, a call not compared with the DNA. TRBV7-5 is shown as a pseudogene. The CDR3 runs to 18 residues. The CDR3 sequence: CVRSFDGTVGRLYSPLHF. CDR3 in DNA: TGTGTCAGAAGCTTTGACGGGACAGTCGGACGGCTCTATTCACCCCTCCACTTT.

With regard to this clone: The sample has other DNA sequences that encode this CDR3 too. The chain couples TRBV9 to TRBJ2-5; D may be TRBD2 (6 bases). There are 15 residues in the CDR3. V lost 0 bases to trimming and J lost 4 bases, with 13 bases between them. Per germline, CDR1 SGDLS and CDR2 YYNGEE. The CDR3 DNA reads TGTGCCAGCAGCGTAGCCCGGGGAGGAGGAGAGACCCAGTACTTC. This sequence encodes CASSVARGGGETQYF.

V usage is TRBV4-1 and J usage is TRBJ2-6; maybe TRBD2 (5 bases). The V and J ends lost 4 bases and 0 bases respectively, with 19 bases between them. This CDR3 is 19 amino acids long. CDR1 and CDR2 (germline): MGHRA, YSYEKL. CDR3 in amino acids: CASSLGTSGTPSGANVLTF. Written as DNA, the CDR3 is TGCGCCAGCAGCCTCGGAACGAGCGGCACCCCCTCTGGGGCCAACGTCCTGACTTTC.

This clone has just one count. The chain carries TRBV24-1 and TRBJ2-1; TRBD2 matches 8 bases. With 2 bases clipped from V and 8 bases from J, the junction kept 10 bases outside the gene matches. The CDR3 is made up of 16 amino acids. CDR1 is KGHDR and CDR2 is SFDVKD in the germline V gene. CDR3 region: CATSDSSGGPRHEQFF. The CDR3 region has the DNA TGTGCCACCAGTGATTCTTCGGGAGGGCCGAGGCATGAGCAGTTCTTC.

The chain joins TRBV24-1 to TRBJ1-5; 10 nucleotides match TRBD1. CDR1 and CDR2 from the germline V gene are KGHDR and SFDVKD. CDR3 length equals 19 residues. V was pared by 1 base and J by 0 bases, with 8 bases of the junction left unmatched. CDR3: CATSDLDRGPVCSNQPQHF. The CDR3 bases are TGTGCCACCAGTGATTTAGACAGGGGGCCCGTTTGTAGCAATCAGCCCCAGCATTTT.

This clone was seen only a few times. The chain's CDR3 is CASSQGTPGGIHYEQYF. CDR3 coding DNA: TGCGCCAGCAGCCAAGGAACCCCCGGAGGGATTCACTACGAGCAGTACTTC. The V gene is TRBV4-1, the J gene TRBJ2-7, with D perhaps matching TRBD2 (6 bases). The CDR3 runs to 17 residues. V lost 1 base, J lost 3 bases, and 19 bases lay in between. Germline V gene data show CDR1 as MGHRA and CDR2 as YSYEKL.

This chain connects TRBV24-1 to TRBJ2-1; D gene ambiguous. Per germline, CDR1 KGHDR and CDR2 SFDVKD. This CDR3 contains 13 residues. Trimming shortened V by 8 bases and J by 3 bases, and 10 bases separated the two germline ends. The CDR3: CATTDLNYNEQFF. In DNA, the CDR3 is TGTGCCACCACAGACTTGAACTACAATGAGCAGTTCTTC.

This clone has only one observation. This chain links TRBV6-5 with TRBJ1-1, with a possible D match to TRBD1 (5 bases). The CDR3 loop spans 13 amino acids. Per the germline V gene, CDR1 is MNHEY and CDR2 is SVGAGI. V was cut by 5 bases and J by 3 bases, with 10 bases left in between. CDR3 residues: CASSQGKDTEAFF. Written as DNA, the CDR3 is TGTGCCAGCAGTCAGGGAAAGGACACTGAAGCTTTCTTT.

The rearrangement joins TRBV9 to TRBJ1-4; 9 bases agree with TRBD1. There are 16 residues in the CDR3. Trimming at V came to 4 bases and at J to 3 bases, leaving 7 bases not matched to a gene. CDR1 SGDLS and CDR2 YYNGEE come from the germline V gene. This CDR3 is CASSPGTGTPNEKLFF. The CDR3 nucleotides read TGTGCCAGCAGCCCGGGGACAGGGACGCCTAATGAAAAACTGTTTTTT.

The rearrangement joins TRBV6-5 to TRBJ2-5; 10 bases are shared with TRBD2. Germline V gives CDR1 MNHEY, CDR2 SVGAGI. The CDR3 sequence is 14 residues long. J gave up 5 bases and V 6 bases, and 6 bases lay outside the gene matches. The CDR3 loop reads CASSPGLAAETQYF. CDR3 coding DNA: TGTGCCAGCAGCCCCGGACTAGCGGCGGAGACCCAGTACTTC.

The V call is TRBV3-1 (or the pseudogene TRBV3-2), the J call TRBJ2-3; D is ambiguous. The length of the CDR3 is 12 residues. The germline V gene has CDR1 LGHDT and CDR2 YNNKEL (reference sequence). Trimming pared 4 bases from V and 3 bases from J, leaving 5 bases between. The chain's CDR3 is CASSLLTDTQYF. CDR3 in DNA: TGTGCCAGCAGCCTGCTAACAGATACGCAGTATTTT.

This chain connects TRBV6-2 or TRBV6-3 to TRBJ1-5; 10 bases match TRBD1. The CDR3 is 17 amino acids. Germline V gives CDR1 MNHEY, CDR2 SVGEGT. V was pared by 5 bases and J by 5 bases, with 12 bases of the junction left unmatched. The CDR3 reads CASSKTGGAGVDQPQHF. The CDR3 bases are TGTGCCAGCAGTAAGACAGGGGGCGCCGGTGTTGATCAGCCCCAGCATTTT.

The table lists this clone with a few counts. The chain employs TRBV2 and TRBJ1-5, with 7 bases lining up with TRBD1. CDR1 and CDR2 from the germline V gene are SNHLY and FYNNEI. This CDR3 spans 14 amino acids. V lost 3 bases and J lost 7; bases outside the gene matches: 6. The CDR3 reads CASSDPRGRQPQHF. CDR3 coding DNA: TGTGCCAGCAGTGATCCAAGGGGGCGGCAGCCCCAGCATTTT.